Below, 19 T cell receptor beta chains from the same sample are listed, as sequenced in a study of tumor and adjacent non-tumor tissue in lung cancer. A modified ARM-PCR protocol with three rounds of nested PCR amplified TCRbeta. Each CDR3 protein is one row after TCRdb ran MiXCR on the multiplex PCR reads. The sample shows 75,000 to 80,000 distinct CDR3 sequences, 75% to 90% of them seen only once. This sample's RNA came from whole unsorted tissue. The material sequenced was lung tumor tissue. The receptors come from a woman between 50 and 59 years old with non-small cell lung cancer.

As for this clonotype: At one of its ends the junction is not consistent with the germline gene, which may arise from a read error. The chain carries TRBV6-5 and TRBJ2-1, with 8 bases identical to TRBD2. From germline, CDR1 is MNHEY and CDR2 SVGAGI. There are 17 residues in the CDR3. The CDR3 spells CVSCYYLGGGSYNEQFF. CDR3 coding DNA: TGTGTCAGCTGTTACTATCTCGGGGGGGGCTCCTACAATGAGCAGTTCTTC.

This clonotype was observed a handful of times. The CDR3 carries no conserved terminal phenylalanine or tryptophan, so it likely arises from a read error. This chain uses TRBV12-3 or TRBV12-4 with TRBJ2-1; D is uncertain. CDR3 length equals 11 residues. In nucleotides, the CDR3 is TGTGCCAGCGGTTTTAACAATGAGCAGTTCCTC. Translation: CASGFNNEQFL.

At least ten counts were recorded for this clonotype. The rearrangement links TRBV7-2 to TRBJ1-5, with TRBD1 matching over 7 bases. Germline values: CDR1 SGHTA, CDR2 FQGNSA. V shed 3 bases and J 6 bases; nucleotides not matched to a gene: 8. This CDR3 is built from 15 residues. CDR3 nucleotide sequence: TGTGCCAGCAGCTTTTCCTCAGGGGGAACTCAGCCCCAGCATTTT. It translates to CASSFSSGGTQPQHF. The full variable domain, completed using reference TRBV7-2 and TRBJ1-5, is GAGVSQSPSNKVTEKGKDVELRCDPISGHTALYWYRQSLGQGLEFLIYFQGNSAPDKSGLPSDRFSAERTGGSVSTLTIQRTQQEDSAVYLCASSFSSGGTQPQHFGDGTRLSIL.

Note on this clonotype: A much larger clone is a single base away; this may be a read error. V usage is TRBV7-8 and J usage is TRBJ2-1, with TRBD2 identical over 10 bases. There are 17 residues in the CDR3. Germline assignment: CDR1 SGHVS and CDR2 FQNEAQ. The CDR3 DNA sequence: TGTGCCAGCAGCCTAGCGGGGGTCCCGGACAGAAACAATGAGCAGTTCTTC. Translated: CASSLAGVPDRNNEQFF.

Regarding this clonotype: One end of the junction does not line up with germline, which may come from a read error. V is TRBV6-5 and J is TRBJ1-5, with D possibly matching TRBD1 (5 bases). The CDR3 extends over 15 amino acids. Germline values: CDR1 MNHEY, CDR2 SVGAGI. This chain's CDR3 is CPRRRTPHSNQPQHF. The CDR3 DNA sequence: TGTCCCAGGAGGAGGACACCTCATAGCAATCAGCCCCAGCATTTT.

This clonotype was counted many times. Since a much larger clone is just one base distant, this may be a read error. The chain employs TRBV20-1 and TRBJ1-2, with 8 bases fitting TRBD1. The CDR3 loop spans 12 amino acids. From germline, CDR1 is DFQATT and CDR2 SNEGSKA (reference sequence). The V gene end was trimmed by 5 bases and the J gene end by 4 bases; junction bases not matched to a gene: 3. CDR3 nucleotide sequence: TGCAGTGCTCGGACAGGGATCTATGGCTACACCTTC. Amino acids: CSARTGIYGYTF.

In its sample, this clonotype was seen a few times. The junction and the germline gene differ at one end; a read error may be behind it. V and J are TRBV12-3 or TRBV12-4 and TRBJ2-1; D could derive from TRBD1 or TRBD2 (5 bases each). The CDR3 length is 14 residues. The CDR3 bases are TGTGCCAGCAGATCCCCTGGGACGGCCAATGAGCAGTTTTTC. This gives the protein CASRSPGTANEQFF.

On this clonotype itself: One end of the junction varies from germline; a read error may be responsible. V is TRBV6-2 or TRBV6-3 and J is TRBJ2-5; unclear D gene. The CDR3 sequence is 12 residues long. The germline gives CDR1 MNHEY, CDR2 SVGEGT. CDR3 DNA: TGTGCCAGCAGAGTAGACCGGACGACCCAGTATTTC. Its translation: CASRVDRTTQYF.

This clonotype was picked up many times. J is TRBJ2-7 and V is TRBV4-2; D ambiguous. CDR1 is LGHNA and CDR2 is YNFKEQ in the germline V gene. This CDR3 has 13 amino acids. Trimming cost V 2 bases and J 3 bases, with 8 bases left between them. The CDR3 sequence: CASSQLTGYEQYF. In DNA, the CDR3 is TGTGCCAGCAGCCAACTGACGGGCTACGAGCAGTACTTC.

This clonotype has a count of ten or more. The chain carries TRBV24-1 and TRBJ2-3, with a tentative D call TRBD2 (5 bases). The CDR3 consists of 14 residues. The germline V gene encodes CDR1 KGHDR and CDR2 SFDVKD. V was cut by 4 bases and J by 5 bases, with 12 bases left in between. The CDR3 DNA sequence: TGTGCCACCAGTGACCAATCGGCGGGAGATACGCAGTATTTT. It codes for CATSDQSAGDTQYF.

This clonotype was observed once. Because the CDR3 is missing its conserved closing phenylalanine or tryptophan, this is likely a read error. The J gene is TRBJ2-7, the V gene TRBV20-1; a possible D gene is TRBD2 (6 bases). CDR1 is DFQATT and CDR2 is SNEGSKA in the germline V gene (reference sequence). Deletions cut 6 bases from V and 2 bases from J, with 17 bases between. The length of the CDR3 is 14 residues. CDR3 DNA: TGCAGTGCGGAACTAGTGGGAGGAACCTACGAGCAGTACTAT. Translated: CSAELVGGTYEQYY.

A note on this clonotype: Given the absence of the conserved phenylalanine or tryptophan at the CDR3 end, a read error is likely. The DNA is left out, because the CDR3 cannot be placed on it with certainty; the CDR3 is given as TCRdb lists it. This chain links TRBV11-3 with TRBJ1-3. Germline CDR1 is SGHNT and CDR2 is YENEEA. The CDR3 numbers 16 amino acids, ends counted. The CDR3 sequence: CAGSFGDSRSGNTVYY.

On this clonotype itself: The junction differs from germline at one of its ends, possibly a read error. Written as DNA, the CDR3 is TGTGCCTGCAATTCTAGGATACAGGGGGGAACCTACGAGCACTACTTC. Residues: CACNSRIQGGTYEHYF. The chain has TRBV28 and TRBJ2-7, with 8 bases aligning to TRBD1. CDR3 length equals 16 residues. In germline, CDR1 is MDHEN, CDR2 SYDVKM.

On this clonotype itself: A junction end diverges from the germline sequence, so it may reflect a read error. The chain combines TRBV6-2 or TRBV6-3 with TRBJ2-1; no definite D call. This CDR3 has 15 residues. Looked up from germline, CDR1 is MNHEY and CDR2 is SVGEGT. CDR3 sequence reads: CASRRPRLPSNEQFF. CDR3 bases: TGTGCCAGCAGACGTCCGAGACTCCCATCCAATGAGCAATTCTTC.

This clonotype is medium-sized in the sample. J is TRBJ2-7 and V is TRBV10-3, with 7 nucleotides matching TRBD1. The CDR3 extends over 13 amino acids. V was clipped by 6 bases and J by 3 bases; unmatched bases: 5. Germline CDR1 ENHRY, CDR2 SYGVKD. The DNA for the CDR3 is TGTGCCATCAGCTCCGGGACAGACTACGAGCAGTACTTC. Translated: CAISSGTDYEQYF.

Concerning this clonotype: An end of the junction differs from the germline gene, which may be a read error. This chain joins TRBV10-1 and TRBJ2-5; D gene ambiguous. The CDR3 length is 13 residues. CDR1 and CDR2 (germline): WNHNN, SYGVQD (reference sequence). The DNA for the CDR3 is TGCATCAGCAGTGAGTCGCTAGGAGAGACGCAGTACTTC. Translated: CISSESLGETQYF.

Concerning this clonotype: Since the CDR3 does not end with the conserved phenylalanine or tryptophan, this likely comes from a read error. CDR3 in amino acids: CSVVLVGVFVEQYL. DNA for the CDR3: TGCAGCGTTGTTCTAGTGGGAGTTTTCGTCGAGCAGTACCTT. V and J are TRBV29-1 and TRBJ2-7; D is possibly TRBD2 (5 bases). Germline V gene data show CDR1 as SQVTM and CDR2 as ANQGSEA. The V end lost 4 bases, the J end lost 6 bases, and 19 bases lay between the germline ends. The CDR3 totals 14 residues.

Comment on this clonotype: This may arise from a read error, as a much more abundant clone is one base away. The rearrangement uses TRBV20-1 and TRBJ2-1; D gene unclear. This CDR3 region has 16 residues. CDR1 is DFQATT and CDR2 is SNEGSKA in the germline V gene (reference sequence). The CDR3 DNA reads TGCAGTGTTAGAGCCGGCCCCAGGCAGAGTAACAATGAGCAGTTCTTC. Translating it yields CSVRAGPRQSNNEQFF.

With respect to this clonotype: The CDR3 carries no conserved terminal phenylalanine or tryptophan, so it likely arises from a read error. V and J are TRBV6-5 and TRBJ2-5; D is perhaps TRBD1 (6 bases). The CDR3 runs 13 residues. Germline V gene sequence: CDR1 MNHEY, CDR2 SVGAGI. For the CDR3, the DNA is TGTGCCAGCAGTTACGGTGAGGGGGAGACTCAGTACTCC. The encoded protein is CASSYGEGETQYS.